These T cell receptor beta chains were read from a single sample in a study of T-cell reconstitution after alpha-beta-depleted transplantation in children. TCRdb processed the PCR reads anew with MiXCR; each CDR3 protein has one entry. The repertoire has some 200,000 distinct CDR3 sequences, more than 7.5% of them found once; the top ten carry over 4.5%. The sample in question was PBMCs from the stem cell graft donor, obtained from the stem cell graft. The receptors here all came from a human donor who donated a stem cell graft to a child with SCID. Both conserved end residues are part of each CDR3. A D gene is named only where the DNA matches it firmly. Expanded clones get a size class; other rows say once, few or many, or leave the size out.

14	TRBV5-1	TRBJ2-3	many	NA	TGCGCCAGCAGCTTGGTTCCAATCGGGGATACGCAGTATTTT	CASSLVPIGDTQYF
13	TRBV5-1	TRBJ1-5	many	NA	TGCGCCAGCAGCTTGGACCCCGGTCAGCCCCAGCATTTT	CASSLDPGQPQHF
12	TRBV12-3/TRBV12-4	TRBJ1-6	many	NA	TGTGCCAGCAGTTTGGACAGTCCACCCCTCCACTTT	CASSLDSPPLHF
16	TRBV20-1	TRBJ2-3	many	TRBD2	TGCAGTGCTAGACAATCCGGGACTAAGGTAACAGATACGCAGTATTTT	CSARQSGTKVTDTQYF
14	TRBV11-1	TRBJ2-2	many	NA	TGTGCCAGCAGGGCAAGTACGAACACCGGGGAGCTGTTTTTT	CASRASTNTGELFF
15	TRBV7-2	TRBJ1-4	many	NA	TGTGCCAGCAGCCCCGCGGCGGATAGTCAAGAAAAACTGTTTTTT	CASSPAADSQEKLFF
14	TRBV4-1	TRBJ2-5	many	NA	TGCGCCAGCAGCCAAACATGGTACCAAGAGACCCAGTACTTC	CASSQTWYQETQYF
14	TRBV6-5	TRBJ1-4	many	TRBD1	TGTGCCAGCAGTTACGAGAGGGGGCTTGAAAAACTGTTTTTT	CASSYERGLEKLFF
15	TRBV20-1	TRBJ2-1	many	TRBD2	TGCAGTGCTAGAGAGGGTAGCGGGGGGGAAAATGAGCAGTTCTTC	CSAREGSGGENEQFF
13	TRBV7-9	TRBJ1-1	many	NA	TGTGCCAGCAGCCAGCAGGTCTTTGAAGGAGCTTTCTTT	CASSQQVFEGAFF
14	TRBV30	TRBJ2-1	NA	TRBD1	TGTGCCTGGAATTGGGACAGGAGTCACAATGAGCAGTTCTTC	CAWNWDRSHNEQFF
17	TRBV7-8	TRBJ2-7	many	NA	TGTGCCAGCAGCTTAATGGGACGGACTAATTATAGGGACGGGCAGTACTTC	CASSLMGRTNYRDGQYF
19	TRBV20-1	TRBJ2-3	many	TRBD2	TGCAGTGCTAGAGATCGTCATTCGGGACTAGCGCCCCACACAGATACGCAGTATTTT	CSARDRHSGLAPHTDTQYF
14	TRBV2	TRBJ2-7	NA	TRBD1	TGTGCCAGCAGTGAATACAGGGGGCAGGTCGAGCAGTACTTC	CASSEYRGQVEQYF
14	TRBV5-1	TRBJ1-6	many	NA	TGCGCCAGCAGCTTGGAAAGCTTAAATTCACCCCTCCACTTT	CASSLESLNSPLHF
11	TRBV5-1	TRBJ2-3	many	NA	TGCGCCAGCAGCTTGGCAGATACGCAGTATTTT	CASSLADTQYF
14	TRBV27	TRBJ1-4	many	NA	TGTGCCAGCAGTCCTCCTTCAGGGGCGGAAAAACTGTTTTTT	CASSPPSGAEKLFF
15	TRBV6-5	TRBJ1-6	many	TRBD1	TGTGCCAGCAGTTACCTGGGACAGGCAGGTTCACCCCTCCACTTT	CASSYLGQAGSPLHF
19	TRBV21-1	TRBJ2-7	many	NA	TGTGCCAGCAGCAAAGGCCTGGCAGCACCTCCGCGCGCAACCTACGAGCAGTACTTC	CASSKGLAAPPRATYEQYF
13	TRBV7-2	TRBJ1-2	many	NA	TGTGCCAGCAGCTTAGATCCGGGTTTAGGCTACACCTTC	CASSLDPGLGYTF
17	TRBV6-2/TRBV6-3	TRBJ1-1	once	TRBD1	TGTGCCAGCAGCGAAAGAGGCCACGCAGGGGGCCCGTCAAAAGCTTTCTTT	CASSERGHAGGPSKAFF
14	TRBV18	TRBJ1-2	NA	NA	TGTGCCAGCTCACCGTCAAGAGCAAACTATGGCTACACCTTC	CASSPSRANYGYTF
12	TRBV5-1	TRBJ2-7	many	TRBD1	TGCGCCAGCAGCGGGACAGGGGCCGAGCAGTACTTC	CASSGTGAEQYF
16	TRBV5-1	TRBJ2-3	many	NA	TGCGCCAGCAGCCTAGGACAGCAACCGGCCACAGATACGCAGTATTTT	CASSLGQQPATDTQYF
17	TRBV12-3/TRBV12-4	TRBJ2-2	many	TRBD2	TGTGCCAGCAGTACGGACACCGGGGGGGCGACCACCGGGGAGCTGTTTTTT	CASSTDTGGATTGELFF
15	TRBV7-9	TRBJ2-3	many	TRBD2	TGTGCCAGCAGCCCCAGCGGGGGCCGCACAGATACGCAGTATTTT	CASSPSGGRTDTQYF
15	TRBV24-1	TRBJ1-5	many	NA	TGTGCCACCAGTGATTCTACAGGGCCCGACGGGCCCCAGCATTTT	CATSDSTGPDGPQHF
12	TRBV7-6	TRBJ1-2	many	NA	TGTGCCAGCAGCTCCTACAGGGTTGGCTACACCTTC	CASSSYRVGYTF
14	TRBV12-3/TRBV12-4	TRBJ2-2	many	NA	TGTGCCAGCAGTTTTAGTTCCCCGGACGGGGAGCTGTTTTTT	CASSFSSPDGELFF
15	TRBV9	TRBJ2-5	many	NA	TGTGCCAGCAGCGTAGAAGGGGGTTTAGAAGAGACCCAGTACTTC	CASSVEGGLEETQYF
15	TRBV19	TRBJ1-2	NA	TRBD1	TGTGCCAGTACCGAAACTGGGACAGGGGCTCATGGCTACACCTTC	CASTETGTGAHGYTF
14	TRBV7-3	TRBJ2-3	many	NA	TGTGCCAGCAGCGTGGGCCGAAGCACAGATACGCAGTATTTT	CASSVGRSTDTQYF
12	TRBV7-2	TRBJ2-5	NA	NA	TGTGCCAGCAGCCGTAGCACAGAGACCCAGTACTTC	CASSRSTETQYF
16	TRBV12-3/TRBV12-4	TRBJ1-2	many	NA	TGTGCCAGCAGTCCGAATTGGTGGCAGACTAACTATGGCTACACCTTC	CASSPNWWQTNYGYTF
15	TRBV29-1	TRBJ2-1	many	TRBD1	TGCAGCGTTACAAACCGGGACAGGGAGTTGGATGAGCAGTTCTTC	CSVTNRDRELDEQFF
15	TRBV11-3	TRBJ1-1	many	NA	TGTGCCAGCAGCTTAACCACCGGGGGGGTTACTGAAGCTTTCTTT	CASSLTTGGVTEAFF
14	TRBV5-5	TRBJ1-1	many	NA	TGTGCCAGCAGCTTGGAGATCATGAACACTGAAGCTTTCTTT	CASSLEIMNTEAFF
13	TRBV12-3/TRBV12-4	TRBJ2-3	many	NA	TGTGCCAGCGGGGGGTCGAACACAGATACGCAGTATTTT	CASGGSNTDTQYF
18	TRBV5-1	TRBJ1-1	many	NA	TGCGCCAGCACCCCTGGGAGAAGCCCTCCCGTTATGAACACTGAAGCTTTCTTT	CASTPGRSPPVMNTEAFF
13	TRBV11-2	TRBJ1-5	many	NA	TGTGCCAGCAGCTTAGCTGGGAGAAGGCCCCAGCATTTT	CASSLAGRRPQHF
12	TRBV5-1	TRBJ1-1	many	NA	TGCGCCAGCAGCTTGGAAGACACTGAAGCTTTCTTT	CASSLEDTEAFF
17	TRBV3-1	TRBJ1-6	many	TRBD1	TGTGCCAGCAGCCAAGCTAGGGGACAGGGGGCCGGTTCACCCCTCCACTTT	CASSQARGQGAGSPLHF
15	TRBV7-2	TRBJ2-1	NA	TRBD1	TGTGCCAGCAGCTTAGTTGTGACAGGGGAGACTGAGCAGTTCTTC	CASSLVVTGETEQFF
16	TRBV6-1	TRBJ2-1	many	TRBD1	TGTGCCAGCAGGAACCGGGACAGGGGGCGTAAGAATGAGCAGTTCTTC	CASRNRDRGRKNEQFF
12	TRBV20-1	TRBJ1-1	many	NA	TGCAGTGCTAGAGAAGATACACAGAAGGCTTTCTTT	CSAREDTQKAFF
15	TRBV20-1	TRBJ2-7	many	TRBD1	TGCAGTGCTAGCCACAGGGGGCAGAGCTCCTACGAGCAGTACTTC	CSASHRGQSSYEQYF
16	TRBV5-5	TRBJ1-5	many	NA	TGTGCCAGCAGCCCGAAACCCCTACGGAACAATCAGCCCCAGCATTTT	CASSPKPLRNNQPQHF
16	TRBV6-1	TRBJ2-5	many	TRBD1	TGTGCCAGCAGTGACGGGACAGGGGACCACCAAGAGACCCAGTACTTC	CASSDGTGDHQETQYF
15	TRBV6-5	TRBJ2-7	NA	NA	TGTGCCAGCAGTTACTCGCCGGGGGTCCACTACGAGCAGTACTTC	CASSYSPGVHYEQYF
15	TRBV7-3	TRBJ2-6	NA	NA	TGTGCCAGCAGCTTAATGGTCTCTGGGGCCAACGTCCTGACTTTC	CASSLMVSGANVLTF
14	TRBV5-1	TRBJ1-5	many	NA	TGCGCCAGCAGCTTGGTGGGTGGCAATCAGCCCCAGCATTTT	CASSLVGGNQPQHF
13	TRBV6-2/TRBV6-3	TRBJ1-1	many	NA	TGTGCCAGCAGTTACTCCAGGCGCACTGAAGCTTTCTTT	CASSYSRRTEAFF
14	TRBV20-1	TRBJ1-1	few	NA	TGCAGTGCTAGCGATTTGGGGGCGAACACTGAAGCTTTCTTT	CSASDLGANTEAFF
15	TRBV7-3	TRBJ2-2	NA	NA	TGTGCCAGCAGCACCGGACCTACAAACACCGGGGAGCTGTTTTTT	CASSTGPTNTGELFF
15	TRBV20-1	TRBJ1-2	NA	NA	TGCAGTGCCCTACAGGGACCACCAGCTAACTATGGCTACACCTTC	CSALQGPPANYGYTF
13	TRBV10-3	TRBJ1-2	many	NA	TGTGCCATCAGTGGGACAGCGTACGATGGCTACACCTTC	CAISGTAYDGYTF
14	TRBV5-1	TRBJ1-2	NA	NA	TGCGCCAGCAGCCCAGAGGACAGTGCGAATGGCTACACCTTC	CASSPEDSANGYTF